What follows are 18 T cell receptor beta chains derived from one specimen sequenced in a study of low-dose radiotherapy and immunotherapy resistance in tumors. Time point in this sample: after trial treatment. Treatment given: LDRT plus nivolumab, ipilimumab, low-dose cyclophosphamide and aspirin (RACIN trial). TRAV- and TRBV-specific primers, spanning alpha and beta chains, primed first-strand cDNA. TCR amplification used approximately 19 PCR cycles, a constant-region primer and a V-primer adapter. A single record per CDR3 protein comes from TCRdb applying MiXCR to the reads. This table has 75,000 to 95,000 distinct CDR3 sequences, 20% to 25% appearing once. Material: PBMCs, obtained after low-dose radiotherapy plus immunotherapy. These receptors all come from a female donor with ovarian cancer.

This clonotype showed up many times. The chain is built from TRBV6-2 or TRBV6-3 and TRBJ1-1; D gene ambiguous. Germline V lookup: CDR1 MNHEY, CDR2 SVGEGT. V lost 2 bases, J lost 5 bases, and 6 bases lay in between. This CDR3 comprises 12 residues. CDR3 sequence reads: CASSYVGTEAFF. DNA for the CDR3: TGTGCCAGCAGTTACGTCGGTACTGAAGCTTTCTTT.

About this clonotype: It differs at one base from a far larger clone, so likely a read error. CDR3 residues: CASSYHLTRTEAFF. The CDR3 DNA reads as TGTGCCAGCAGTTACCATCTGACGCGCACTGAAGCTTTCTTT. J is TRBJ1-1 and V is TRBV6-5; D gene unclear. This CDR3 spans 14 amino acids. Trimming took 2 bases from V and 4 from J, leaving 11 bases between them. Germline CDR1 reads MNHEY; CDR2 reads SVGAGI.

Ten or more counts support this clonotype. This rearrangement joins TRBV5-4 to TRBJ2-2; tentative D call: TRBD2 (5 bases). Trimming took off 0 bases at V and 1 base at J, with 10 bases between the two ends. There are 16 residues in the CDR3. The V gene's germline CDR1 is SGHNT and CDR2 YYREEE (reference sequence). The CDR3 sequence is CASSLVVGVNTGELFF. The DNA for the CDR3 is TGTGCCAGCAGCTTGGTTGTGGGAGTGAACACCGGGGAGCTGTTTTTT.

This clonotype occurred many times. The chain has TRBV6-2 or TRBV6-3 and TRBJ1-5; weak D call: TRBD1 (5 bases). This CDR3 has 15 residues. Germline CDR1 MNHEY, CDR2 SVGEGT. Trimming took 6 bases from V and 6 from J, leaving 18 bases between them. The CDR3 sequence is CASRHGDGGGQPQHF. The DNA of the CDR3 is TGTGCCAGCAGACATGGGGACGGTGGGGGTCAGCCCCAGCATTTT.

This clonotype was counted a single time. The gene calls are TRBV29-1 and TRBJ2-7; no definite D call. This CDR3 is built from 15 residues. Germline values: CDR1 SQVTM, CDR2 ANQGSEA. Trimming took off 3 bases at V and 2 bases at J, with 17 bases between the two ends. The CDR3 DNA is TGCAGCGTTGAGGGAACGGCCCGAGGAGCCTACGAGCAGTACTTC. Residues: CSVEGTARGAYEQYF.

This clonotype was seen at least ten times. The chain carries TRBV20-1 and TRBJ2-1; a weak D match, TRBD2 (6 bases). The CDR3 consists of 16 residues. Germline loops: CDR1 DFQATT, CDR2 SNEGSKA (reference sequence). Trimming stripped 0 bases from V and 0 bases from J, with 12 bases between. CDR3 amino acids: CSARESGLSSYNEQFF. The CDR3 bases are TGCAGTGCTAGAGAGAGCGGGTTGAGCTCCTACAATGAGCAGTTCTTC.

The chain carries TRBV12-3 or TRBV12-4 and TRBJ2-7, with TRBD1 identical over 8 bases. With V trimmed by 5 bases and J by 3 bases, 9 bases remained unmatched. The CDR3 has 15 amino acids. The CDR3 protein is CASSITGTGDYEQYF. The CDR3 DNA reads as TGTGCCAGCAGTATAACCGGGACAGGTGACTACGAGCAGTACTTC.

Concerning this clonotype: This likely reflects a read error, since a far larger clone is one base away. This rearrangement joins TRBV6-5 to TRBJ1-2; D not certain. CDR1 is MNHEY, CDR2 SVGAGI, per germline. Trimming left V 5 bases short and J 3 bases short, with 10 bases between. The CDR3 extends over 13 amino acids. CDR3 amino acids: CASSKGPDYGYTF. CDR3 sequence (DNA): TGTGCCAGCAGTAAAGGCCCGGACTATGGCTACACCTTC.

This clonotype occurred many times. CDR3 amino acids: CASSLLGNTEAFF. The DNA of the CDR3 is TGCGCCAGCAGCTTGCTTGGGAACACTGAAGCTTTCTTT. This chain connects TRBV5-1 to TRBJ1-1; D is unclear. Germline CDR1 is SGHRS and CDR2 is YFSETQ. This CDR3 comprises 13 residues. V was shortened by 1 base and J by 1 base, with 5 bases between the two germline ends.

This clonotype was picked up a small number of times. J is TRBJ2-1 and V is TRBV24-1, with D hard to call. Germline V lookup: CDR1 KGHDR, CDR2 SFDVKD. With 0 bases removed from V and 8 bases from J, the gap between germline ends came to 13 bases. The CDR3 is made up of 15 amino acids. CDR3 loop: CATSDLTTEQDEQFF. DNA of the CDR3: TGTGCCACCAGTGATTTGACCACAGAGCAGGATGAGCAGTTCTTC.

This clonotype was picked up many times. The chain employs TRBV7-3 and TRBJ2-1; D possibly matches TRBD1 or TRBD2 (5 bases each). The CDR3 has 14 residues. CDR1 and CDR2 from the germline V gene are SGHTA and FQGTGA. Trimming removed 2 bases at V and 15 bases at J, with 20 bases between. The CDR3 coding sequence is TGTGCCAGCAGCTTAGATAGTGGGGGAACCAAAACGTTCTTC. This encodes CASSLDSGGTKTFF.

The sample holds many counts of this clonotype. This sequence joins TRBV2 and TRBJ1-1; TRBD1 agrees at 9 bases. This CDR3 comprises 15 residues. The junction had 7 bases not matched to a gene; V was cut back by 8 bases and J by 0 bases. Germline CDR1 SNHLY, CDR2 FYNNEI. CDR3 in DNA: TGTGCCAGCCGGCTGGACAGGGGAATGAACACTGAAGCTTTCTTT. It specifies CASRLDRGMNTEAFF. Complete variable domain (other parts from reference TRBV2 and TRBJ1-1): EPEVTQTPSHQVTQMGQEVILRCVPISNHLYFYWYRQILGQKVEFLVSFYNNEISEKSEIFDDQFSVERPDGSNFTLKIRSTKLEDSAMYFCASRLDRGMNTEAFFGQGTRLTVV.

This clonotype was recorded at least ten times. This chain links TRBV12-3 or TRBV12-4 with TRBJ1-5; TRBD1 might be the D (6 bases). V was cut by 7 bases and J by 7 bases, with 11 bases left in between. The CDR3 is 12 residues long. The CDR3 DNA reads TGTGCCAGCACTACTACAGGGCAGCCCCAGCATTTT. Translation gives CASTTTGQPQHF.

The sample holds many counts of this clonotype. The chain joins TRBV5-1 to TRBJ2-1, with TRBD2 as a possible D gene (6 bases). CDR1 SGHRS and CDR2 YFSETQ come from the germline V gene. The CDR3 length is 16 residues. V lost 0 bases and J lost 2, with 12 bases in between. In DNA form, the CDR3 reads TGCGCCAGCAGCTTGGATGGGCGGGGACCCTACAATGAGCAGTTCTTC. Translation: CASSLDGRGPYNEQFF. Based on the CDR3 plus reference TRBV5-1 and TRBJ2-1, the full variable domain is KAGVTQTPRYLIKTRGQQVTLSCSPISGHRSVSWYQQTPGQGLQFLFEYFSETQRNKGNFPGRFSGRQFSNSRSEMNVSTLELGDSALYLCASSLDGRGPYNEQFFGPGTRLTVL.

This clonotype occurred many times. One end of the junction does not line up with germline, which may come from a read error. The chain is built from TRBV7-7 and TRBJ2-2; tentatively, D is TRBD1 (5 bases). Germline V CDR1 and CDR2: SSHAT, FNYEAQ (reference sequence). The CDR3 is 16 residues long. CDR3 sequence: CASSLWAGSNTGELFF. The CDR3 nucleotides read TGTGCTAGCAGCTTATGGGCAGGGTCGAACACCGGGGAGCTGTTTTTT. Complete variable domain (other parts from reference TRBV7-7 and TRBJ2-2): GAGVSQSPRYKVTKRGQDVTLRCDPISSHATLYWYQQALGQGPEFLTYFNYEAQPDKSGLPSDRFSAERPEGSISTLTIQRTEQRDSAMYRCASSLWAGSNTGELFFGEGSRLTVL.

With respect to this clonotype: One base separates it from a far larger clone, so it is likely a read error. The chain uses TRBV27 and TRBJ2-5; 8 bases map to TRBD2. Germline loops: CDR1 MNHEY, CDR2 SMNVEV (reference sequence). This CDR3 contains 15 residues. The DNA of the CDR3 is TGTGCCACCAGTGAAGCGGGGGACCCCCAAGAGTCCCAGTACTTC. As protein: CATSEAGDPQESQYF.

The sample holds many counts of this clonotype. The rearrangement uses TRBV24-1 and TRBJ2-2, with D possibly called TRBD1 or TRBD2 (7 bases each). V dropped 3 bases and J dropped 4 bases, with 20 bases sitting between them. The germline V gene has CDR1 KGHDR and CDR2 SFDVKD. This CDR3 spans 18 amino acids. CDR3 sequence: CATSDPGIQGGPTGELFF. Here the CDR3 DNA reads TGTGCCACCAGTGATCCAGGGATCCAGGGGGGGCCCACCGGGGAGCTGTTTTTT.

As to this clonotype: A single base is all that separates this from a far larger clone, so a read error is likely. This chain links TRBV5-6 with TRBJ2-1, with 7 nucleotides matching TRBD2. Germline CDR1 SGHDT, CDR2 YYEEEE. V was pared by 4 bases and J by 10 bases, with 8 bases of the junction left unmatched. The CDR3 covers 13 residues. CDR3 amino acids: CASSRGVDYEQFF. CDR3 nucleotides: TGTGCCAGCAGCCGGGGGGTAGACTACGAGCAGTTCTTC.